This T cell receptor beta chain came from a study of vaccination and CD4 T cells after COVID-19. Concerning this clonotype itself: Its antigen is unknown.

Sample treatment: roughly 10-day PBMC culture with coronavirus spike peptide pools or control peptides (ViraFEST assay). Researchers used the Oncomine TCR Beta short-read assay to sequence DNA from cultured CD4+ T cells. Genomic DNA was extracted from cultured CD4+ T cells. A single record per CDR3 protein comes from TCRdb applying MiXCR to the PCR reads. The sample holds fewer than 30,000 distinct CDR3 sequences, under 75% seen once. Between the trimmed V and J ends, which lost 1 base and 14 bases, there was a span of 20 bases. The CDR3 runs to 14 residues. Sequencing used CD4+ T cells from blood, cultured in vitro, obtained after SARS-CoV-2 vaccination. This sequence was found in a human donor who received a COVID-19 vaccine. This chain joins TRBV12-3 or TRBV12-4 and TRBJ1-2; D is possibly TRBD1 (6 bases). The CDR3 loop reads CASSLGQVSSLGTF. CDR3 nucleotides: TGTGCCAGCAGTTTAGGACAGGTCTCTTCACTGGGGACCTTC.